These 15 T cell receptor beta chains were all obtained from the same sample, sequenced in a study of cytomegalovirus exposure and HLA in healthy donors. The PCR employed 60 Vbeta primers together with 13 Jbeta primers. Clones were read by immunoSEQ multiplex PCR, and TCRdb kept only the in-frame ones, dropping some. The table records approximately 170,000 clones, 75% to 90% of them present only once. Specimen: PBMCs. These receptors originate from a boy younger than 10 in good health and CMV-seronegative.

CDR3 region: CASSSGGGEQFF. CDR3 bases: TGTGCCAGCAGCTCGGGGGGGGGTGAGCAGTTCTTC. The chain recombines TRBV2 with TRBJ2-1; 8 bases align to TRBD2. The germline gives CDR1 SNHLY, CDR2 FYNNEI. CDR3 length: 12 amino acids. J gave up 9 bases and V 6 bases, and 4 bases lay outside the gene matches.

DNA for the CDR3: TGTGCCAGCTCACTAGCGGGAGGGCCCTATGAGCAGTTCTTC. Protein product: CASSLAGGPYEQFF. The V and J genes are TRBV6-1 and TRBJ2-1; 13 nucleotides agree with TRBD2. This CDR3 is built from 14 residues. Germline CDR1 MNHNS, CDR2 SASEGT. The V gene end was trimmed by 8 bases and the J gene end by 8 bases; junction bases not matched to a gene: 6.

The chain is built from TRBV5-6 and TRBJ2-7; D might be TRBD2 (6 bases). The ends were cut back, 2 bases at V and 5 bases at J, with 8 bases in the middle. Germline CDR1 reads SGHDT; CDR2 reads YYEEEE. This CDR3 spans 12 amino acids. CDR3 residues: CASSFPGDEQYF. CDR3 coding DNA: TGTGCCAGCAGCTTCCCGGGGGACGAGCAGTACTTC. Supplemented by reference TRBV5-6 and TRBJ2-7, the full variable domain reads DAGVTQSPTHLIKTRGQQVTLRCSPKSGHDTVSWYQQALGQGPQFIFQYYEEEERQRGNFPDRFSGHQFPNYSSELNVNALLLGDSALYLCASSFPGDEQYFGPGTRLTVT.

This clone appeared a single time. The CDR3 DNA is TGTGCCAGCTCATTAGCGGGAGAAACAGATACGCAGTATTTT. Its translation is CASSLAGETDTQYF. The chain employs TRBV18 and TRBJ2-3; 9 positions agree with TRBD2. There are 14 residues in the CDR3. Germline-derived CDR1 and CDR2 are KGHSH and LQKENI. The V gene end was trimmed by 5 bases and the J gene end by 3 bases; junction bases not matched to a gene: 3.

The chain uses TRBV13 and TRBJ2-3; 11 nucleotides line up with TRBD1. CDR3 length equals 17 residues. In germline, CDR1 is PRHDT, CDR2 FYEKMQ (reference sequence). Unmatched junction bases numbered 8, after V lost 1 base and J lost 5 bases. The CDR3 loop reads CASSLVGQGAPGDTQYF. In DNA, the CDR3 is TGTGCCAGCAGCTTAGTAGGACAGGGGGCGCCGGGAGATACGCAGTATTTT. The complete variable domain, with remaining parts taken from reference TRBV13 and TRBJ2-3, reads AAGVIQSPRHLIKEKRETATLKCYPIPRHDTVYWYQQGPGQDPQFLISFYEKMQSDKGSIPDRFSAQQFSDYHSELNMSSLELGDSALYFCASSLVGQGAPGDTQYFGPGTRLTVL.

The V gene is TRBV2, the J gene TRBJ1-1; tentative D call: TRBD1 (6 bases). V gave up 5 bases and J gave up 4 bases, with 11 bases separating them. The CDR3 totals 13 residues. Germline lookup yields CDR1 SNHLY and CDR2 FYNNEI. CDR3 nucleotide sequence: TGTGCCAGCAGTCTCAGGGGAACCACTGAAGCTTTCTTT. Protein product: CASSLRGTTEAFF.

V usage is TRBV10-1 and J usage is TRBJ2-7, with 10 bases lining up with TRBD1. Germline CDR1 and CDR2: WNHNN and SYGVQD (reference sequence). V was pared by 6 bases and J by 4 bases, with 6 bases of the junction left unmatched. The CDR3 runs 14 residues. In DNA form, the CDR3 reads TGCGCCAGCAGGGGTGGACAGGGGGTATACGAGCAGTACGTC. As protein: CASRGGQGVYEQYV.

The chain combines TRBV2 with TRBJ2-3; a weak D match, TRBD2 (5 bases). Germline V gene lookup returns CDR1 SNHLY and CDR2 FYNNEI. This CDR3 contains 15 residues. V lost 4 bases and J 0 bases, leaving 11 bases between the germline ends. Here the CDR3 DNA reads TGTGCCAGCAGTGCGGAGCGGAGGAGCACAGATACGCAGTATTTT. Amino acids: CASSAERRSTDTQYF.

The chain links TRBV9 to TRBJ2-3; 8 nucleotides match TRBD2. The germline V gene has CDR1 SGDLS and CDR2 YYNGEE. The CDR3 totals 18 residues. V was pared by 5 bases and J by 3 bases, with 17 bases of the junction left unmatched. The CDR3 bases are TGTGCCAGCAGTTCTCCCAGACGGGGGGGCTTAGAGACAGATACGCAGTATTTT. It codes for CASSSPRRGGLETDTQYF.

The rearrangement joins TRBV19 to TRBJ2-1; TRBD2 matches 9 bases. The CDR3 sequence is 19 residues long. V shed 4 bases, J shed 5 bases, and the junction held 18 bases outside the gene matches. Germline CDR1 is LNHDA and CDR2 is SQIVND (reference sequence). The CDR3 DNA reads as TGTGCCAGTAGTAGTATTAGCGGGAGAACCGTAAGAGAAAACAATGAGCAGTTCTTC. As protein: CASSSISGRTVRENNEQFF.

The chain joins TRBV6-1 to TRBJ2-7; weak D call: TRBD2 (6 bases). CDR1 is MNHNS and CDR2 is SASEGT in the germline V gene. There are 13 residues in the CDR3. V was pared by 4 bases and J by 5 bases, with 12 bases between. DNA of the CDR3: TGTGCCAGCAGTGGGGAAGGGAGGAACGAGCAGTACGTC. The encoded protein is CASSGEGRNEQYV.

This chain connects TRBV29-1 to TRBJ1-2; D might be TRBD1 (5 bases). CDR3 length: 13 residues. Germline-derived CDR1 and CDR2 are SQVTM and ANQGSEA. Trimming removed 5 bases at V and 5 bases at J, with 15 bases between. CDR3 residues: CSVSGVLTYGYTF. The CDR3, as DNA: TGCAGCGTTTCGGGGGTTTTGACTTATGGCTACACCTTC.

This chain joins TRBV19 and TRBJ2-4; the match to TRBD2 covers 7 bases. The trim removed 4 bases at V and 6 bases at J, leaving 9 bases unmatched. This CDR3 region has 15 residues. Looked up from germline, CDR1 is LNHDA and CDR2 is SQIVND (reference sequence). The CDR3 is CASSKKWPSGNIQYF. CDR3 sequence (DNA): TGTGCCAGTAGTAAGAAGTGGCCTAGCGGAAACATTCAGTACTTC.

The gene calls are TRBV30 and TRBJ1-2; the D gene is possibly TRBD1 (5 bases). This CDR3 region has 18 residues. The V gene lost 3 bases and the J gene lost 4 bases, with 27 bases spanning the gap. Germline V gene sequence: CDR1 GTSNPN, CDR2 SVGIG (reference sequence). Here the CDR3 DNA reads TGTGCCTGGAGGGATAGACAGCATGCGGGGAGAGGGTCCTATGGCTACACCTTC. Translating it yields CAWRDRQHAGRGSYGYTF.

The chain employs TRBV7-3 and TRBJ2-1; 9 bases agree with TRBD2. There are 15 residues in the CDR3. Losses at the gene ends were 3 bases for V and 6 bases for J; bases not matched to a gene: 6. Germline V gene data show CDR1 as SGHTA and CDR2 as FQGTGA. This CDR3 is CASSFLGREGNEQFF. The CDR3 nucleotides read TGTGCCAGCAGCTTTCTAGGGCGGGAGGGCAATGAGCAGTTCTTC. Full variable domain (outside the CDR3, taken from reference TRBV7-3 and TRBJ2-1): GAGVSQTPSNKVTEKGKYVELRCDPISGHTALYWYRQSLGQGPEFLIYFQGTGAADDSGLPNDRFFAVRPEGSVSTLKIQRTERGDSAVYLCASSFLGREGNEQFFGPGTRLTVL.